The clone carrying this TCR beta chain was observed a single time. Its specificity is not known. The data belong to a study of OX40 agonist ivuxolimab in advanced cancers. Study-level information: Partial responses were recorded for three patients, including one with hepatocellular carcinoma and two with cutaneous melanoma. Study-level results: Clonal expansion was seen in CD4+ and CD8+ blood T cells by week 6 at 0.1 to 3.0 mg/kg.

Trimming took off 6 bases at V and 7 bases at J, with 10 bases between the two ends. The CDR3 length is 11 residues. Germline V lookup: CDR1 MDHEN, CDR2 SYDVKM. TCRdb's table, derived via immunoSEQ multiplex PCR, lists solely in-frame clones and lacks some. The table records tens of thousands of clones, roughly 90% of them present only once. The J gene is TRBJ2-7, the V gene TRBV28; no clear D gene. Specimen: CD4+ or CD8+ T cells sorted from blood, collected in a trial of the OX40 agonist ivuxolimab. This sequence was found in an adult with an advanced solid tumor such as melanoma, head and neck, liver or kidney cancer. CDR3 region: CASSLAEEQYF. For the CDR3, the DNA is TGTGCCAGCAGCTTAGCCGAGGAGCAGTACTTC.